This T cell receptor (beta chain) stems from a study of liver allograft versus peripheral blood T cells. Study background: Repertoires of T cell receptors in transplanted livers were compared with recipients' peripheral blood repertoires. Study-level points and caveats: The authors reported that T cell receptor repertoires inside liver allografts differed from those in peripheral blood.

In TCRdb, the reads were re-called with MiXCR into one record per CDR3 protein. The sample lists approximately 5,200 distinct CDR3 sequences; 15% to 20% were seen once. By frequency in the sample, this clonotype is medium-sized. Its antigen remains unidentified. From germline, CDR1 is PRHDT and CDR2 FYEKMQ (reference sequence). This CDR3 is 16 amino acids long. V shed 1 base, J shed 7 bases, and the junction held 5 bases outside the gene matches. The clonotype comes from a human patient who had a liver transplant. Some T cells could come from the graft donor. The chain employs TRBV13 and TRBJ2-1; TRBD1 aligns across 12 bases. In nucleotides, the CDR3 is TGTGCCAGCAGCTTAGAGGGACAGGGGGCTAGGAATGAGCAGTTCTTC. Amino acid sequence: CASSLEGQGARNEQFF.